This T cell receptor (beta chain) was profiled in a study of T-cell reconstitution after alpha-beta-depleted transplantation in children. Study-wide results and limits: When one year had passed after transplant, most T-cell counts and diversity came from newly produced T cells. Expanded graft clones, several hundred of them, were reportedly the source of alpha-beta T cells about two months after transplant.

With regard to this clonotype: Its antigen is unidentified.

This CDR3 has 14 amino acids. V dropped 2 bases and J dropped 2; count of bases not matched to a gene: 3. CDR1 is MNHEY, CDR2 SVGAGI, per germline. Researchers prepared the TCRbeta library using unique molecular identifiers, the study reports. Each CDR3 protein is one row after TCRdb ran MiXCR on the PCR reads. The profile shows 440,000 or so distinct CDR3 sequences, 43% of them singletons. This TCR came from a girl aged 2-10 years with aplastic anemia, due to receive a stem cell transplant. The chain joins TRBV6-5 to TRBJ2-7, with 7 bases matching TRBD1. Material: PBMCs, obtained before TCRalphabeta/CD19-depleted stem cell transplant. The CDR3 here is CASSYGTEAYEQYF. Written as DNA, the CDR3 is TGTGCCAGCAGTTACGGGACAGAAGCCTACGAGCAGTACTTC.